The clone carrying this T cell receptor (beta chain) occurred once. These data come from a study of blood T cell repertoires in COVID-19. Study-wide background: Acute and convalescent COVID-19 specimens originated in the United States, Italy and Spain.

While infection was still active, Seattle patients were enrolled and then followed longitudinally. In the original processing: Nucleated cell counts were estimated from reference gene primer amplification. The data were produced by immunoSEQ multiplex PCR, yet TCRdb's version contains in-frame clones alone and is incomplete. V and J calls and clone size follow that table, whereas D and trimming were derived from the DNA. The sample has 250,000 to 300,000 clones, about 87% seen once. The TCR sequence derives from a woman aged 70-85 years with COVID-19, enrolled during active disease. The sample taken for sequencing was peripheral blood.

The CDR3 loop is CASSLRQGQQETQYF. CDR3 bases: TGTGCCAGCAGTTTAAGACAGGGACAACAAGAGACCCAGTACTTC. The rearrangement links TRBV28 to TRBJ2-5; 7 nucleotides match TRBD1. After removal of 2 bases from V and 2 bases from J, the junction contained 5 bases not matched to a gene. The CDR3 loop spans 15 amino acids. The V gene's germline CDR1 is MDHEN and CDR2 SYDVKM.